A single sample is the source of the 27 T cell receptor beta chains below, sequenced in a study of shared clonotypes between healthy human individuals. The table came from immunoSEQ multiplex PCR; TCRdb's copy has only in-frame clones and leaves some out. The table records 2,100,000 or so clones, around 95% of them present only once. Sequences were obtained from naive CD4+ T cells sorted from blood. Sample subset: CD45RA+ positively selected. Source of these receptors: a man between 18 and 35 years old in good health.

This clone was recorded once. The chain has TRBV7-9 and TRBJ1-1; 8 bases line up with TRBD1. The CDR3 sequence is 15 residues long. V lost 5 bases, J lost 1 base, and 6 bases stayed unmatched. Germline V gene sequence: CDR1 SEHNR, CDR2 FQNEAQ (reference sequence). The CDR3 region has the DNA TGTGCCAGCAGCAAATCTGGACAGGGGAACACTGAAGCTTTCTTT. Protein sequence: CASSKSGQGNTEAFF.

The CDR3 region is CASSVGRTPGEQFF. Here the CDR3 DNA reads TGTGCCAGCAGCGTAGGGCGGACACCAGGAGAGCAGTTCTTC. This rearrangement joins TRBV9 to TRBJ2-1; a possible D gene is TRBD1 (5 bases). The CDR3 covers 14 residues. Germline assignment: CDR1 SGDLS and CDR2 YYNGEE. The germline V and J ends were trimmed by 0 bases and 10 bases, with 14 bases remaining between them.

V usage is TRBV27 and J usage is TRBJ2-5; 7 bases agree with TRBD2. V lost 6 bases and J lost 1; bases outside the gene matches: 8. CDR3 length: 15 residues. CDR1 and CDR2 from the germline V gene are MNHEY and SMNVEV (reference sequence). The CDR3 DNA reads as TGTGCCAGCAGGAAACTAGCGTTAGGCCAAGAGACCCAGTACTTC. It specifies CASRKLALGQETQYF.

The chain carries TRBV5-4 and TRBJ1-1, with D hard to call. CDR3 length equals 13 residues. Trimming left V 4 bases short and J 1 base short, with 8 bases between. Germline V lookup: CDR1 SGHNT, CDR2 YYREEE (reference sequence). CDR3 bases: TGTGCCAGCAGCAAGGTGGAGAACACTGAAGCTTTCTTT. It yields the protein CASSKVENTEAFF. The full variable domain, in which reference TRBV5-4 and TRBJ1-1 provide the parts outside the CDR3, is ETGVTQSPTHLIKTRGQQVTLRCSSQSGHNTVSWYQQALGQGPQFIFQYYREEENGRGNFPPRFSGLQFPNYSSELNVNALELDDSALYLCASSKVENTEAFFGQGTRLTVV.

This clone was recorded once. Other DNA sequences in the same sample also yield this CDR3. The gene calls are TRBV4-3 and TRBJ1-4; no clear D. V lost 0 bases and J lost 8, with 7 bases in between. Germline V CDR1 and CDR2: LGHNA, YSLEER. The CDR3 has 13 residues. CDR3 coding DNA: TGCGCCAGCAGCCAAGATCGTGGGGAAAAACTGTTTTTT. Its translation is CASSQDRGEKLFF.

This chain joins TRBV7-9 and TRBJ2-7, with 9 bases identical to TRBD1. CDR1 SEHNR and CDR2 FQNEAQ come from the germline V gene (reference sequence). V shed 5 bases and J 5 bases; nucleotides not matched to a gene: 7. The CDR3 spans 14 residues. In nucleotides, the CDR3 is TGTGCCAGCAGCCCGGGACAGGGAAGCCACGAGCAGTACTTC. Translating gives CASSPGQGSHEQYF.

The chain is built from TRBV18 and TRBJ1-5; 9 nucleotides match TRBD1. Germline values: CDR1 KGHSH, CDR2 LQKENI. The CDR3 sequence is 18 residues long. V was pared by 4 bases and J by 0 bases, with 10 bases of the junction left unmatched. Written as DNA, the CDR3 is TGTGCCAGCTCACAGAGGGACAGGGCCTCACTTAGCAATCAGCCCCAGCATTTT. Protein product: CASSQRDRASLSNQPQHF. Full variable domain (remainder filled in from reference TRBV18 and TRBJ1-5): NAGVMQNPRHLVRRRGQEARLRCSPMKGHSHVYWYRQLPEEGLKFMVYLQKENIIDESGMPKERFSAEFPKEGPSILRIQQVVRGDSAAYFCASSQRDRASLSNQPQHFGDGTRLSIL.

The genes are TRBV2 and TRBJ2-1; TRBD2 aligns across 8 bases. The CDR3 is 18 amino acids. Trimming removed 6 bases from V and 0 bases from J; junction bases left unmatched: 13. Per the germline V gene, CDR1 is SNHLY and CDR2 is FYNNEI. The DNA for the CDR3 is TGTGCCAGCAGCCAGCGGACTAGCCGAAAGAGCTCCTACAATGAGCAGTTCTTC. Encoded protein: CASSQRTSRKSSYNEQFF.

The chain joins TRBV5-1 to TRBJ2-5; the D gene is possibly TRBD1 (5 bases). CDR1 and CDR2 from the germline V gene are SGHRS and YFSETQ. Trimming shortened V by 2 bases and J by 3 bases, and 11 bases separated the two germline ends. This CDR3 contains 14 residues. The CDR3 coding sequence is TGCGCCAGCAGCTTCTCGGGCAGGGAAGAGACCCAGTACTTC. This gives the protein CASSFSGREETQYF.

J is TRBJ2-7 and V is TRBV27; 7 nucleotides agree with TRBD2. Per the germline V gene, CDR1 is MNHEY and CDR2 is SMNVEV (reference sequence). This CDR3 is 12 amino acids long. With V trimmed by 6 bases and J by 3 bases, 2 bases remained unmatched. The CDR3 bases are TGTGCCAGCAGCCAGCGGGGCTACGAGCAGTACTTC. This gives the protein CASSQRGYEQYF.

This chain connects TRBV7-3 to TRBJ2-6; the D is unclear. With 2 bases removed from V and 2 bases from J, the gap between germline ends came to 7 bases. This CDR3 spans 15 amino acids. The germline gives CDR1 SGHTA, CDR2 FQGTGA. CDR3 sequence (DNA): TGTGCCAGCAGCTTAGGGCCGGCTGGGGCCAACGTCCTGACTTTC. Translating it yields CASSLGPAGANVLTF.

Notes on this clone: Within the sample, other DNA sequences also encode this same CDR3. The V and J genes are TRBV6-5 and TRBJ1-4; D is unresolved. This CDR3 has 15 residues. The V end lost 6 bases, the J end lost 0 bases, and 11 bases lay between the germline ends. Per germline, CDR1 MNHEY and CDR2 SVGAGI. CDR3 in amino acids: CASSYAGATNEKLFF. For the CDR3, the DNA is TGTGCCAGCAGCTACGCGGGAGCAACTAATGAAAAACTGTTTTTT.

The CDR3 loop is CAWRTGLGGYTF. The CDR3 region has the DNA TGTGCCTGGAGGACAGGTCTGGGCGGCTACACCTTC. This chain connects TRBV30 to TRBJ1-2, with D perhaps TRBD1 (6 bases). Per the germline V gene, CDR1 is GTSNPN and CDR2 is SVGIG (reference sequence). Between the trimmed V and J ends, which lost 3 bases and 8 bases, there was a span of 13 bases. CDR3 length: 12 amino acids.

The chain joins TRBV5-5 to TRBJ2-5, with 9 positions matching TRBD2. Germline CDR1 is SGHKS and CDR2 is YYEKEE (reference sequence). The CDR3 totals 15 residues. Trimming at V came to 1 base and at J to 4 bases, leaving 5 bases not matched to a gene. The CDR3 here is CASSLWVSGGETQYF. The CDR3 DNA reads TGTGCCAGCAGCTTGTGGGTTAGCGGGGGAGAGACCCAGTACTTC.

The chain has TRBV18 and TRBJ2-7, with 10 positions matching TRBD1. The germline gives CDR1 KGHSH, CDR2 LQKENI. This CDR3 is built from 14 residues. J was trimmed by 4 bases and V by 4 bases; bases with no gene match: 4. The CDR3 bases are TGTGCCAGCTCACAAGCGGACAGGGGGTACGAGCAGTACTTC. Protein: CASSQADRGYEQYF.

This chain connects TRBV19 to TRBJ2-5; 11 positions agree with TRBD1. Germline CDR1 and CDR2: LNHDA and SQIVND (reference sequence). The CDR3 is made up of 15 amino acids. V shed 5 bases, J shed 6 bases, and the junction held 8 bases outside the gene matches. The CDR3 spells CASSLRTGGVKTQYF. Written as DNA, the CDR3 is TGTGCCAGTAGTCTCCGGACAGGGGGCGTTAAGACCCAGTACTTC. Complete variable domain (other parts from reference TRBV19 and TRBJ2-5): DGGITQSPKYLFRKEGQNVTLSCEQNLNHDAMYWYRQDPGQGLRLIYYSQIVNDFQKGDIAEGYSVSREKKESFPLTVTSAQKNPTAFYLCASSLRTGGVKTQYFGPGTRLLVL.

The chain couples TRBV5-4 to TRBJ2-1; 7 positions agree with TRBD1. The germline CDR1 and CDR2 sequences are SGHNT and YYREEE (reference sequence). V gave up 4 bases and J gave up 11 bases; unmatched junction bases: 15. This CDR3 contains 15 residues. The CDR3 bases are TGTGCCAGCAGCGTTCCGGGACAGTTCACCCCGAAGCAGTTCTTC. This translates into CASSVPGQFTPKQFF.

The chain couples TRBV5-1 to TRBJ2-1; 8 positions agree with TRBD2. Losses at the gene ends were 4 bases for V and 5 bases for J; bases not matched to a gene: 14. The CDR3 totals 17 residues. The germline CDR1 and CDR2 sequences are SGHRS and YFSETQ. Here the CDR3 reads CASSLTTGGAMNNEQFF. In nucleotides, the CDR3 is TGCGCCAGCAGCCTTACGACCGGGGGGGCCATGAACAATGAGCAGTTCTTC. The full variable domain, in which reference TRBV5-1 and TRBJ2-1 provide the parts outside the CDR3, is KAGVTQTPRYLIKTRGQQVTLSCSPISGHRSVSWYQQTPGQGLQFLFEYFSETQRNKGNFPGRFSGRQFSNSRSEMNVSTLELGDSALYLCASSLTTGGAMNNEQFFGPGTRLTVL.

The CDR3 DNA reads TGTGCCAGCAGCCGAAAACCCCCAGGGGGTGGAAACACCATATATTTT. Its translation is CASSRKPPGGGNTIYF. This sequence joins TRBV28 and TRBJ1-3; 7 positions match TRBD1. Germline V gene sequence: CDR1 MDHEN, CDR2 SYDVKM. This CDR3 is 16 amino acids long. The junction had 11 bases not matched to a gene; V was cut back by 6 bases and J by 3 bases.

V usage is TRBV19 and J usage is TRBJ2-2, with D perhaps given as TRBD1 or TRBD2 (5 bases each). Germline CDR1 LNHDA, CDR2 SQIVND (reference sequence). The V end was cut by 0 bases, the J end by 4 bases, with 15 bases between. The CDR3 contains 17 residues. CDR3 in amino acids: CASSIDRWGRVTGELFF. As DNA, the CDR3 is TGTGCCAGTAGTATAGATCGGTGGGGACGGGTCACCGGGGAGCTGTTTTTT.

This rearrangement joins TRBV7-2 to TRBJ2-1; D is unclear. Trimming left V 0 bases short and J 7 bases short, with 7 bases between. CDR1 is SGHTA, CDR2 FQGNSA, per germline. The CDR3 totals 13 residues. The CDR3 region has the DNA TGTGCCAGCAGCTTAGCCTTCATGAATGAGCAGTTCTTC. This sequence encodes CASSLAFMNEQFF.

The J gene is TRBJ1-4, the V gene TRBV7-9; a weak D match, TRBD1 (5 bases). The CDR3 has 18 residues. V shed 5 bases and J shed 0 bases, with 19 bases lying between them. Germline V gene lookup returns CDR1 SEHNR and CDR2 FQNEAQ (reference sequence). CDR3 coding DNA: TGTGCCAGCAGCGGCAGATTGGGGACCGGGCCAACTAATGAAAAACTGTTTTTT. This sequence encodes CASSGRLGTGPTNEKLFF. Variable domain in full (rest from reference TRBV7-9 and TRBJ1-4): DTGVSQNPRHKITKRGQNVTFRCDPISEHNRLYWYRQTLGQGPEFLTYFQNEAQLEKSRLLSDRFSAERPKGSFSTLEIQRTEQGDSAMYLCASSGRLGTGPTNEKLFFGSGTQLSVL.

This chain connects TRBV29-1 to TRBJ1-1; a weak D match, TRBD1 (6 bases). The CDR3 runs 14 residues. Germline CDR1 SQVTM, CDR2 ANQGSEA. Trimming left V 7 bases short and J 0 bases short, with 15 bases between. The CDR3, as DNA: TGCAGCGCCGCTAAGGGGGGTATGAACACTGAAGCTTTCTTT. It is translated as CSAAKGGMNTEAFF.

The chain couples TRBV27 to TRBJ1-2, with 9 bases aligning to TRBD1. The CDR3 sequence is 15 residues long. The V gene's germline CDR1 is MNHEY and CDR2 SMNVEV (reference sequence). With V trimmed by 0 bases and J by 5 bases, 4 bases remained unmatched. The CDR3 spells CASSLSRTGAYGYTF. The DNA of the CDR3 is TGTGCCAGCAGTTTATCCCGGACAGGGGCATATGGCTACACCTTC.

The chain recombines TRBV11-3 with TRBJ2-1, with D unresolved. Germline loops: CDR1 SGHNT, CDR2 YENEEA. V lost 0 bases and J 2 bases, leaving 8 bases between the germline ends. CDR3 length: 15 amino acids. CDR3 sequence (DNA): TGTGCCAGCAGCTTAGAGGCGCAAACCTACAATGAGCAGTTCTTC. It codes for CASSLEAQTYNEQFF.

This clone was observed once. V is TRBV9 and J is TRBJ2-5; 9 positions agree with TRBD2. The CDR3 sequence is 16 residues long. V lost 4 bases to trimming and J lost 5 bases; unmatched junction nucleotides: 12. CDR1 SGDLS and CDR2 YYNGEE come from the germline V gene. DNA of the CDR3: TGTGCCAGCAGCTCAGGAGGGCTAGCGGGGAAGGAGACCCAGTACTTC. Translating gives CASSSGGLAGKETQYF.

The J gene is TRBJ2-4, the V gene TRBV5-1, with 10 bases lining up with TRBD2. V shed 4 bases and J 7 bases; nucleotides not matched to a gene: 11. The CDR3 spans 16 residues. Per germline, CDR1 SGHRS and CDR2 YFSETQ. CDR3 nucleotide sequence: TGCGCCAGCAGCGGCGGGGGCTTAGCGGGAGGCAACATTCAGTACTTC. Its protein product is CASSGGGLAGGNIQYF.